Here is one T cell receptor beta chain with its context. This specimen belongs to a study of OX40 agonist ivuxolimab in advanced cancers. At baseline, cycle 4 day 1, and cycle 7 day 1, blood was sampled. Only in-frame clones appear in the TCRdb table, and some are missing; sequencing was by immunoSEQ multiplex PCR. The sample holds about 54,000 clones, more than 75% seen once. This CDR3 spans 14 amino acids. Per germline, CDR1 SQVTM and CDR2 ANQGSEA. Germline trimming cut 6 bases from V and 3 bases from J; bases unmatched to any gene: 7. Sequencing was performed on CD4+ or CD8+ T cells sorted from blood, taken in a trial of the OX40 agonist ivuxolimab. J is TRBJ2-4 and V is TRBV29-1, with TRBD1 matching over 8 bases. The receptor's source is an adult with an advanced solid tumor such as melanoma, head and neck, liver or kidney cancer. The CDR3 coding sequence is TGCAGCGTCCAACAACAGGGGGGCAAAAACATTCAGTACTTC. Translated, it gives CSVQQQGGKNIQYF.